One and the same sample provided the 18 T cell receptor beta chains below, sequenced in a study of technical replicates of blood from a few donors. Produced via immunoSEQ multiplex PCR; TCRdb's table is partial and in-frame only. The table lists under 100,000 clones, 90% to 95% of them singletons. Sequencing was performed on T cells isolated from PBMCs. The receptor source for this set is a human donor in good health.

The chain uses TRBV30 and TRBJ1-2, with a possible D match to TRBD1 (5 bases). Per the germline V gene, CDR1 is GTSNPN and CDR2 is SVGIG (reference sequence). Between the trimmed V and J ends, which lost 0 bases and 4 bases, there was a span of 15 bases. CDR3 length: 15 amino acids. The CDR3 coding sequence is TGTGCCTGGAGTGTACAGGAGGGTTTTGGCTATGGCTACACCTTC. It translates to CAWSVQEGFGYGYTF.

Written as DNA, the CDR3 is TGTGCCAGCCGCAAAAGGGGGGGCACTGAAGCTTTCTTT. Its translation: CASRKRGGTEAFF. The chain uses TRBV11-3 and TRBJ1-1; maybe TRBD1 (6 bases). V lost 8 bases, J lost 4 bases, and 14 bases lay in between. Looked up from germline, CDR1 is SGHNT and CDR2 is YENEEA. The CDR3 covers 13 residues.

The chain is built from TRBV9 and TRBJ2-3; 10 bases agree with TRBD1. This CDR3 has 18 amino acids. Germline V CDR1 and CDR2: SGDLS, YYNGEE. With 4 bases clipped from V and 0 bases from J, the junction kept 11 bases outside the gene matches. CDR3: CASSLRWTGGGSTDTQYF. CDR3 DNA sequence: TGTGCCAGCAGCCTAAGGTGGACAGGGGGAGGTAGCACAGATACGCAGTATTTT.

The chain joins TRBV7-2 to TRBJ2-7; D remains unclear. Trimming took 1 base from V and 2 from J, leaving 12 bases between them. Germline loops: CDR1 SGHTA, CDR2 FQGNSA. The length of the CDR3 is 15 residues. The CDR3 protein is CASSLGAGFAYEQYF. The CDR3, as DNA: TGTGCCAGCAGCTTAGGCGCAGGTTTCGCCTACGAGCAGTACTTC.

This chain links TRBV15 with TRBJ2-1, with unresolved D. CDR1 and CDR2 from the germline V gene are LNHNV and YYDKDF (reference sequence). The V gene lost 11 bases and the J gene lost 4 bases, with 15 bases spanning the gap. The CDR3 runs 13 residues. Written as DNA, the CDR3 is TGTGCCGCGCGACTCCCCCCTTACAATGAGCAGTTCTTC. Translated, it gives CAARLPPYNEQFF.

The chain uses TRBV28 and TRBJ2-7; TRBD1 might be the D (6 bases). The CDR3 extends over 12 amino acids. The germline gives CDR1 MDHEN, CDR2 SYDVKM. The ends were cut back, 10 bases at V and 0 bases at J, with 10 bases in the middle. In nucleotides, the CDR3 is TGTGCCACAGGGGTCTACTCCTACGAGCAGTACTTC. The encoded protein is CATGVYSYEQYF.

The V and J genes are TRBV9 and TRBJ2-2, with D unresolved. Germline lookup yields CDR1 SGDLS and CDR2 YYNGEE. V was pared by 0 bases and J by 3 bases, with 3 bases between. The CDR3 extends over 13 amino acids. CDR3 nucleotides: TGTGCCAGCAGCGTAGCCGACACCGGGGAGCTGTTTTTT. This sequence encodes CASSVADTGELFF. The full variable domain, its missing parts supplied by reference TRBV9 and TRBJ2-2, is DSGVTQTPKHLITATGQRVTLRCSPRSGDLSVYWYQQSLDQGLQFLIQYYNGEERAKGNILERFSAQQFPDLHSELNLSSLELGDSALYFCASSVADTGELFFGEGSRLTVL.

The chain links TRBV5-4 to TRBJ1-2; maybe TRBD1 (5 bases). The CDR3 is 13 residues long. The germline CDR1 and CDR2 sequences are SGHNT and YYREEE (reference sequence). Trimming stripped 9 bases from V and 2 bases from J, with 14 bases between. The CDR3 sequence: CAIRQRENYGYTF. CDR3 in DNA: TGTGCCATTAGACAGAGAGAAAACTATGGCTACACCTTC.

This clone was detected only a few times. This chain connects TRBV5-4 to TRBJ1-2; 9 bases agree with TRBD1. Germline V gene data show CDR1 as SGHNT and CDR2 as YYREEE (reference sequence). V lost 4 bases and J lost 8; bases outside the gene matches: 9. This CDR3 spans 14 amino acids. The CDR3 sequence: CASSRGTGQEGYTF. The CDR3 DNA follows: TGTGCCAGCAGCAGAGGGACAGGGCAGGAGGGCTACACCTTC. Together with reference TRBV5-4 and TRBJ1-2, the CDR3 gives the full variable domain: ETGVTQSPTHLIKTRGQQVTLRCSSQSGHNTVSWYQQALGQGPQFIFQYYREEENGRGNFPPRFSGLQFPNYSSELNVNALELDDSALYLCASSRGTGQEGYTFGSGTRLTVV.

The DNA for the CDR3 is TGTGCCAGCAGTGGACTAGTGAACACCGGGGAGCTGTTTTTT. Amino acids: CASSGLVNTGELFF. The chain couples TRBV2 to TRBJ2-2; possible D gene TRBD2, 6 bases. The V end was cut by 4 bases, the J end by 1 base, with 7 bases between. The CDR3 has 14 amino acids. Looked up from germline, CDR1 is SNHLY and CDR2 is FYNNEI.

In this sample, this clone turned up a few times. The chain recombines TRBV7-6 with TRBJ1-4, with D unresolved. Between the trimmed V and J ends, which lost 3 bases and 6 bases, there was a span of 14 bases. Germline lookup yields CDR1 SGHVS and CDR2 FNYEAQ. The CDR3 is made up of 15 amino acids. CDR3 protein: CASSFSRGRDEKLFF. CDR3 coding DNA: TGTGCCAGCAGCTTTTCCCGTGGCCGGGATGAAAAACTGTTTTTT.

The J gene is TRBJ2-7, the V gene TRBV6-5; maybe TRBD2 (6 bases). The CDR3 runs to 14 residues. V was shortened by 4 bases and J by 2 bases, with 12 bases between the two germline ends. Germline lookup yields CDR1 MNHEY and CDR2 SVGAGI. CDR3 loop: CASSWSGGAYEQYF. The DNA for the CDR3 is TGTGCCAGCAGTTGGAGCGGAGGGGCCTACGAGCAGTACTTC.

This chain links TRBV5-1 with TRBJ1-1; TRBD1 is a possible D gene (5 bases). The CDR3 totals 15 residues. The V end was cut by 2 bases, the J end by 5 bases, with 16 bases between. Germline V gives CDR1 SGHRS, CDR2 YFSETQ. As DNA, the CDR3 is TGCGCCAGCAGCTTTGACGTCGCAGGGTCTACTGAAGCTTTCTTT. Encoded protein: CASSFDVAGSTEAFF.

This clone occurred once. V is TRBV5-1 and J is TRBJ2-2; 11 bases fit TRBD1. Germline lookup yields CDR1 SGHRS and CDR2 YFSETQ. V gave up 4 bases and J gave up 3 bases; unmatched junction bases: 2. This CDR3 has 15 residues. CDR3 amino acids: CASSKGQGDTGELFF. The CDR3 DNA follows: TGCGCCAGCAGCAAGGGACAGGGGGACACCGGGGAGCTGTTTTTT.

The chain employs TRBV9 and TRBJ2-2, with D possibly being TRBD2 (6 bases). This CDR3 contains 15 residues. The germline CDR1 and CDR2 sequences are SGDLS and YYNGEE. V was trimmed by 3 bases and J by 4 bases, leaving 13 bases between them. CDR3: CASSAGLTSTGELFF. The CDR3 DNA sequence: TGTGCCAGCAGCGCGGGACTGACGAGCACCGGGGAGCTGTTTTTT.

The CDR3 DNA reads TGTGCCAGCTCACCCGCGGGGGGCGTTGAGACCCAGTACTTC. It is translated as CASSPAGGVETQYF. The gene calls are TRBV18 and TRBJ2-5; 8 nucleotides match TRBD2. V lost 3 bases and J lost 5; bases outside the gene matches: 5. Germline loops: CDR1 KGHSH, CDR2 LQKENI. The CDR3 length is 14 residues.

The chain combines TRBV4-2 with TRBJ2-7; no reliable D call. Germline values: CDR1 LGHNA, CDR2 YNFKEQ. The CDR3 sequence is 17 residues long. V lost 1 base and J lost 2, with 18 bases in between. CDR3 residues: CASSQGVPDSLPYEQYF. For the CDR3, the DNA is TGTGCCAGCAGCCAAGGCGTCCCCGACTCGCTTCCCTACGAGCAGTACTTC.

This clone was seen just once. The chain uses TRBV19 and TRBJ2-7; 8 bases map to TRBD2. This CDR3 comprises 14 residues. Germline values: CDR1 LNHDA, CDR2 SQIVND (reference sequence). V was pared by 4 bases and J by 9 bases, with 11 bases of the junction left unmatched. The CDR3 protein is CASSNPGGPGVQYF. The CDR3 DNA reads as TGTGCCAGTAGTAACCCGGGAGGGCCTGGGGTGCAGTACTTC.